The 9 T cell receptor beta chains in this list originate from one sample, sequenced in a study of T-cell reconstitution after alpha-beta-depleted transplantation in children. Preparation of the TCRbeta library involved a method that used unique molecular identifiers. TCRdb passed the PCR reads through MiXCR, listing each CDR3 protein once. This table holds roughly 300,000 distinct CDR3 sequences, roughly 10% found once. Sequencing was performed on peripheral blood, taken 180 days after TCRalphabeta/CD19-depleted stem cell transplant. The receptors were sampled from a male patient aged 2-9 years who had a stem cell transplant for chronic granulomatous disease, so the T cells may come from the graft donor.

This clonotype was detected ten times or more. The chain is built from TRBV7-2 and TRBJ1-6; D is perhaps TRBD1 (5 bases). Trimming took 0 bases from V and 7 from J, leaving 13 bases between them. This CDR3 contains 16 residues. Germline-derived CDR1 and CDR2 are SGHTA and FQGNSA. CDR3 region: CASSLAGGDLNSPLHF. The CDR3 DNA is TGTGCCAGCAGCTTAGCGGGGGGGGATTTAAATTCACCCCTCCACTTT.

In this sample, this clonotype turned up many times. This chain uses TRBV12-3 or TRBV12-4 with TRBJ2-2; 9 positions agree with TRBD1. The V segment lost 10 bases and the J segment 4 bases; nucleotides outside the gene matches: 7. The length of the CDR3 is 14 residues. In nucleotides, the CDR3 is TGTGCCAACTCAGACAGGGGGATCACCGGGGAGCTGTTTTTT. Translating it yields CANSDRGITGELFF.

Ten or more counts support this clonotype. V gene TRBV27 combines with J gene TRBJ1-2; tentatively, D is TRBD1 (5 bases). Germline V gene sequence: CDR1 MNHEY, CDR2 SMNVEV (reference sequence). V was cut by 4 bases and J by 3 bases, with 9 bases left in between. CDR3 length equals 13 residues. The CDR3 bases are TGTGCCAGCAGTTATGGGGCAGACTATGGCTACACCTTC. It encodes CASSYGADYGYTF.

This clonotype occurred a few times. This chain connects TRBV5-4 to TRBJ2-5; 9 bases are a match to TRBD2. V gave up 5 bases and J gave up 5 bases; unmatched junction bases: 7. Germline assignment: CDR1 SGHNT and CDR2 YYREEE (reference sequence). This CDR3 has 14 residues. DNA for the CDR3: TGTGCCAGCAGAATAGCGGGAGTAGGGGAGACCCAGTACTTC. Its translation: CASRIAGVGETQYF.

At least ten counts were recorded for this clonotype. This chain joins TRBV6-5 and TRBJ2-7; TRBD1 aligns across 7 bases. J was trimmed by 6 bases and V by 0 bases; bases with no gene match: 8. Looked up from germline, CDR1 is MNHEY and CDR2 is SVGAGI. This CDR3 has 15 residues. The CDR3 DNA is TGTGCCAGCAGTTACTCGCTCGAAGGGGGCCCCGAGCAGTACTTC. It yields the protein CASSYSLEGGPEQYF.

This clonotype was recorded many times. The chain employs TRBV15 and TRBJ2-7; 7 positions match TRBD2. CDR3 length: 13 residues. The germline V gene encodes CDR1 LNHNV and CDR2 YYDKDF (reference sequence). The V gene end was trimmed by 3 bases and the J gene end by 4 bases; junction bases not matched to a gene: 3. CDR3 sequence: CATSRGGEYEQYF. As DNA, the CDR3 is TGTGCCACCAGCAGGGGAGGGGAGTACGAGCAGTACTTC.

This clonotype was recorded a few times. The chain combines TRBV29-1 with TRBJ2-1; 15 bases line up with TRBD2. V was pared by 6 bases and J by 5 bases, with 14 bases of the junction left unmatched. Germline V gene lookup returns CDR1 SQVTM and CDR2 ANQGSEA. The CDR3 consists of 18 residues. The CDR3: CSVNPGLAGGGRDNEQFF. In DNA, the CDR3 is TGCAGCGTCAACCCGGGACTAGCGGGGGGTGGACGGGACAATGAGCAGTTCTTC.

There are many counts of this clonotype. The V call is TRBV12-3 or TRBV12-4, the J call TRBJ2-7; 12 positions match TRBD1. Trimming removed 5 bases from V and 7 bases from J; junction bases left unmatched: 9. The CDR3 runs to 15 residues. The CDR3 sequence: CASSPPGQGAGEQYF. The CDR3 nucleotides are TGTGCCAGCAGTCCCCCGGGACAGGGGGCCGGGGAGCAGTACTTC.

This clonotype was recorded many times. The chain joins TRBV9 to TRBJ1-6; D gene uncertain. CDR1 and CDR2 from the germline V gene are SGDLS and YYNGEE. CDR3 length equals 14 residues. Trimming left V 4 bases short and J 8 bases short, with 13 bases between. The CDR3: CASSRENGDSPLHF. CDR3 nucleotide sequence: TGTGCCAGCAGCAGGGAAAATGGGGATTCACCCCTCCACTTT.